These 30 T cell receptor beta chains were sequenced from one sample in a study of blood T cell repertoires in COVID-19. Here immunoSEQ multiplex PCR was the method, and the copy in TCRdb shows in-frame clones only, minus some. The sample shows about 140,000 clones, 75% to 90% of them seen only once. The sequencing input was peripheral blood. The receptors shown here come from an older woman with active COVID-19.

This chain joins TRBV3-1 (or the pseudogene TRBV3-2) and TRBJ1-1; TRBD1 might be the D (5 bases). The ends were cut back, 3 bases at V and 5 bases at J, with 16 bases in the middle. The CDR3 covers 15 residues. Germline CDR1 is LGHDT and CDR2 is YNNKEL (reference sequence). The CDR3 DNA sequence: TGTGCCAGCAGCCACATAACCCTTCGGGGGACTGAAGCTTTCTTT. Residues: CASSHITLRGTEAFF.

This chain uses TRBV2 with TRBJ1-2, with TRBD1 matching 9 bases. V gave up 5 bases and J gave up 8 bases; unmatched junction bases: 6. The CDR3 runs 13 residues. CDR1 is SNHLY, CDR2 FYNNEI, per germline. The CDR3 bases are TGTGCCAGCAGTCGGGACAGGGAAAAGGGCTACACCTTC. This encodes CASSRDREKGYTF.

The chain couples TRBV4-3 to TRBJ2-7; a weak D match, TRBD2 (6 bases). This CDR3 contains 16 residues. Trimming took off 0 bases at V and 0 bases at J, with 12 bases between the two ends. Germline CDR1 is LGHNA and CDR2 is YSLEER. CDR3 DNA: TGCGCCAGCAGCCAAGATCGGGCTAGCGTCTCCTACGAGCAGTACTTC. Protein sequence: CASSQDRASVSYEQYF.

The chain employs TRBV7-2 and TRBJ1-5; 9 nucleotides line up with TRBD1. The V gene's germline CDR1 is SGHTA and CDR2 FQGNSA. This CDR3 is 16 amino acids long. V was pared by 3 bases and J by 7 bases, with 10 bases of the junction left unmatched. CDR3 loop: CASSLEPRDREQPQHF. The DNA of the CDR3 is TGTGCCAGCAGCTTGGAACCCCGGGACAGGGAGCAGCCCCAGCATTTT.

This chain connects TRBV28 to TRBJ1-5, with a tentative D call TRBD1 (5 bases). Germline V gene lookup returns CDR1 MDHEN and CDR2 SYDVKM. The CDR3 covers 12 residues. Deletions cut 7 bases from V and 9 bases from J, with 13 bases between. CDR3 protein: CASTRGGVPQHF. CDR3 in DNA: TGTGCCAGCACCCGGGGGGGGGTGCCCCAGCATTTT.

The chain carries TRBV5-5 and TRBJ1-1; D is undetermined. This CDR3 has 14 amino acids. The germline V gene has CDR1 SGHKS and CDR2 YYEKEE (reference sequence). V was trimmed by 0 bases and J by 7 bases, leaving 13 bases between them. The CDR3 reads CASSLVRGSGEAFF. The CDR3 nucleotides read TGTGCCAGCAGCTTGGTTCGGGGATCTGGTGAAGCTTTCTTT.

The chain combines TRBV19 with TRBJ1-2, with 7 nucleotides matching TRBD1. The CDR3 has 14 residues. V gave up 3 bases and J gave up 7 bases; unmatched junction bases: 8. Looked up from germline, CDR1 is LNHDA and CDR2 is SQIVND (reference sequence). The CDR3 is CASSIARQGSGYTF. CDR3 coding DNA: TGTGCCAGTAGTATTGCGCGACAGGGAAGTGGCTACACCTTC.

The chain is built from TRBV3-1 (or the pseudogene TRBV3-2) and TRBJ2-7, with a possible D match to TRBD2 (6 bases). There are 18 residues in the CDR3. Germline V gives CDR1 LGHDT, CDR2 YNNKEL (reference sequence). Trimming left V 1 base short and J 4 bases short, with 23 bases between. For the CDR3, the DNA is TGTGCCAGCAGCCAAGGGGGTTGGCTAGCGCGATCTACTTACGAGCAGTACTTC. Translating it yields CASSQGGWLARSTYEQYF.

The V call is TRBV18, the J call TRBJ1-4; 7 bases align to TRBD1. This CDR3 spans 14 amino acids. Germline CDR1 reads KGHSH; CDR2 reads LQKENI. Losses at the gene ends were 5 bases for V and 4 bases for J; bases not matched to a gene: 4. The CDR3 spells CASSYRQGNEKLFF. Here the CDR3 DNA reads TGTGCCAGCTCATACCGACAGGGTAATGAAAAACTGTTTTTT.

V usage is TRBV5-1 and J usage is TRBJ2-3, with TRBD1 matching over 9 bases. With 4 bases clipped from V and 8 bases from J, the junction kept 11 bases outside the gene matches. The CDR3 contains 15 residues. Germline CDR1 SGHRS, CDR2 YFSETQ. The CDR3 protein is CASSPTGGASATQYF. The CDR3 DNA follows: TGCGCCAGCAGCCCCACAGGGGGCGCGTCCGCTACGCAGTATTTT.

The CDR3 loop is CASRPAGGLGEQFF. CDR3 in DNA: TGTGCCAGCAGACCAGCGGGAGGGCTAGGTGAGCAGTTCTTC. This chain joins TRBV6-6 and TRBJ2-1, with 10 bases aligning to TRBD2. The CDR3 length is 14 residues. Germline V gene data show CDR1 as MNHNY and CDR2 as SVGAGI (reference sequence). V lost 6 bases and J lost 9; bases outside the gene matches: 8.

The gene calls are TRBV7-9 and TRBJ2-5; TRBD2 agrees at 7 bases. V was pared by 4 bases and J by 3 bases, with 8 bases of the junction left unmatched. The CDR3 has 15 residues. The germline V gene has CDR1 SEHNR and CDR2 FQNEAQ (reference sequence). In nucleotides, the CDR3 is TGTGCCAGCAGCTCTCTAGCGGCCGCCGAAGAGACCCAGTACTTC. It specifies CASSSLAAAEETQYF.

The chain uses TRBV15 and TRBJ1-4; 7 positions match TRBD1. J gave up 14 bases and V 0 bases, and 6 bases lay outside the gene matches. The CDR3 has 13 residues. CDR1 and CDR2 from the germline V gene are LNHNV and YYDKDF (reference sequence). The CDR3 nucleotides read TGTGCCACCAGCAGAGAGCCCGGAGGGGGCCTGTTTTTT. Its protein is CATSREPGGGLFF. The full variable domain, completed using reference TRBV15 and TRBJ1-4, is DAMVIQNPRYQVTQFGKPVTLSCSQTLNHNVMYWYQQKSSQAPKLLFHYYDKDFNNEADTPDNFQSRRPNTSFCFLDIRSPGLGDTAMYLCATSREPGGGLFFGSGTQLSVL.

The chain couples TRBV29-1 to TRBJ2-3, with D possibly being TRBD2 (5 bases). Trimming removed 4 bases at V and 0 bases at J, with 8 bases between. The CDR3 consists of 13 residues. The germline V gene encodes CDR1 SQVTM and CDR2 ANQGSEA. CDR3 nucleotides: TGCAGCGTTGTCCGGGATAGCACAGATACGCAGTATTTT. Its protein is CSVVRDSTDTQYF.

J is TRBJ2-7 and V is TRBV28; 8 nucleotides align to TRBD1. J gave up 7 bases and V 6 bases, and 11 bases lay outside the gene matches. Per germline, CDR1 MDHEN and CDR2 SYDVKM. The CDR3 loop spans 14 amino acids. The CDR3 DNA sequence: TGTGCCAGCAGCTACAGGGGGGTGAGGGGTGAGCAGTACTTC. This codes for CASSYRGVRGEQYF.

This clone came up once. The chain combines TRBV5-8 with TRBJ1-5, with 7 bases aligning to TRBD1. The V gene's germline CDR1 is SGHTS and CDR2 YDEGEE. With V trimmed by 4 bases and J by 2 bases, 12 bases remained unmatched. The CDR3 is 17 amino acids. CDR3 bases: TGTGCCAGCAGCGAAGGGACAGACCGGTTGGGCAATCAGCCCCAGCATTTT. Translating it yields CASSEGTDRLGNQPQHF.

This chain connects TRBV19 to TRBJ2-7; 12 nucleotides line up with TRBD1. The V segment lost 3 bases and the J segment 3 bases; nucleotides outside the gene matches: 6. Germline assignment: CDR1 LNHDA and CDR2 SQIVND (reference sequence). CDR3 size: 16 residues. CDR3 coding DNA: TGTGCCAGTAGTATGGGAGGGACAGGGGGCTACTACGAGCAGTACTTC. Encoded protein: CASSMGGTGGYYEQYF.

V usage is TRBV3-1 (or the pseudogene TRBV3-2) and J usage is TRBJ2-7; 7 bases fit TRBD1. J lost 3 bases, V lost 4 bases, and 0 bases had no gene match. This CDR3 comprises 12 residues. Per germline, CDR1 LGHDT and CDR2 YNNKEL (reference sequence). The chain's CDR3 is CASSRQGYEQYF. The CDR3 nucleotides are TGTGCCAGCAGCCGACAGGGCTACGAGCAGTACTTC.

CDR3 in amino acids: CASSFESGRRSPLHF. CDR3 bases: TGTGCCAGCAGTTTTGAATCGGGGAGACGGTCACCCCTCCACTTT. This chain joins TRBV28 and TRBJ1-6; D gene uncertain. V gave up 3 bases and J gave up 10 bases, with 16 bases separating them. The V gene's germline CDR1 is MDHEN and CDR2 SYDVKM. The CDR3 is 15 residues long.

This sequence joins TRBV5-1 and TRBJ2-1; maybe TRBD2 (6 bases). V was pared by 7 bases and J by 2 bases, with 16 bases between. Germline CDR1 is SGHRS and CDR2 is YFSETQ. The CDR3 extends over 15 amino acids. CDR3: CASARRRAAYNEQFF. The DNA of the CDR3 is TGCGCCAGCGCCCGCAGGAGGGCTGCCTACAATGAGCAGTTCTTC.

The V call is TRBV9, the J call TRBJ2-7, with TRBD2 matching over 11 bases. V lost 0 bases, J lost 5 bases, and 7 bases stayed unmatched. Germline lookup yields CDR1 SGDLS and CDR2 YYNGEE. CDR3 length: 16 amino acids. The CDR3 protein is CASSVGGSGRANEQYF. The CDR3 nucleotides are TGTGCCAGCAGCGTAGGCGGTAGCGGGAGGGCCAACGAGCAGTACTTC.

The J gene is TRBJ2-2, the V gene TRBV7-3; D is ambiguous. CDR1 and CDR2 (germline): SGHTA, FQGTGA. V gave up 1 base and J gave up 6 bases, with 9 bases separating them. The CDR3 extends over 14 amino acids. The CDR3: CASSLKNAAGELFF. The CDR3 DNA is TGTGCCAGCAGCTTAAAGAACGCGGCCGGGGAGCTGTTTTTT.

V usage is TRBV15 and J usage is TRBJ2-1; tentative D call: TRBD2 (5 bases). This CDR3 is 15 amino acids long. CDR1 LNHNV and CDR2 YYDKDF come from the germline V gene (reference sequence). V shed 7 bases and J shed 0 bases, with 13 bases lying between them. CDR3 DNA: TGTGCCACCACAGCGGAGCGCCTCTCCTACAATGAGCAGTTCTTC. Its translation: CATTAERLSYNEQFF.

The J gene is TRBJ1-1, the V gene TRBV11-1, with D unresolved. V gave up 2 bases and J gave up 1 base, with 8 bases separating them. Germline CDR1 reads SGHAT; CDR2 reads FQDESV (reference sequence). This CDR3 spans 14 amino acids. CDR3 coding DNA: TGTGCCAGCAGCTTATATCCCCCGAACACTGAAGCTTTCTTT. It specifies CASSLYPPNTEAFF.

J is TRBJ2-2 and V is TRBV4-2, with 11 bases identical to TRBD2. Germline-derived CDR1 and CDR2 are LGHNA and YNFKEQ. The length of the CDR3 is 20 residues. The ends lost 0 bases at V and 4 bases at J; junction bases unmatched: 13. The CDR3, as DNA: TGTGCCAGCAGCCAAGATTTGAGTAGCGGGAGGGCCTTGAGCACCGGGGAGCTGTTTTTT. It translates to CASSQDLSSGRALSTGELFF.

This clone appeared a single time. The chain combines TRBV28 with TRBJ2-1, with TRBD2 matching 12 bases. The V segment lost 5 bases and the J segment 9 bases; nucleotides outside the gene matches: 5. This CDR3 is 14 amino acids long. Per the germline V gene, CDR1 is MDHEN and CDR2 is SYDVKM. The CDR3 DNA reads TGTGCCAGCAGTACGACTAGCGGGAGTTTTGAGCAGTTCTTC. Translating gives CASSTTSGSFEQFF.

The chain employs TRBV28 and TRBJ1-2, with a possible D match to TRBD1 (5 bases). This CDR3 has 11 residues. V lost 6 bases and J 6 bases, leaving 8 bases between the germline ends. CDR1 and CDR2 (germline): MDHEN, SYDVKM. CDR3 in DNA: TGTGCCAGCAGGGGGGGGAATGGCTACACCTTC. This gives the protein CASRGGNGYTF.

This clone has a single count. The V call is TRBV7-6, the J call TRBJ2-2, with D perhaps TRBD2 (5 bases). Germline V lookup: CDR1 SGHVS, CDR2 FNYEAQ. CDR3 length: 13 residues. The ends were cut back, 11 bases at V and 1 base at J, with 11 bases in the middle. The CDR3 loop is CASRRVNTGELFF. As DNA, the CDR3 is TGTGCCTCAAGGCGGGTGAACACCGGGGAGCTGTTTTTT. Together with reference TRBV7-6 and TRBJ2-2, the CDR3 gives the full variable domain: GAGVSQSPRYKVTKRGQDVALRCDPISGHVSLYWYRQALGQGPEFLTYFNYEAQQDKSGLPNDRFSAERPEGSISTLTIQRTEQRDSAMYRCASRRVNTGELFFGEGSRLTVL.

This chain links TRBV6-6 with TRBJ2-4, with TRBD1 identical over 11 bases. CDR1 is MNHNY and CDR2 is SVGAGI in the germline V gene (reference sequence). This CDR3 has 16 residues. Unmatched junction bases numbered 5, after V lost 6 bases and J lost 1 base. CDR3 sequence reads: CASSLGQGEAKNIQYF. The CDR3 nucleotides are TGTGCCAGCAGCCTGGGACAGGGGGAGGCCAAAAACATTCAGTACTTC.

The chain couples TRBV19 to TRBJ2-1, with 7 bases aligning to TRBD2. The CDR3 covers 15 residues. J was trimmed by 7 bases and V by 3 bases; bases with no gene match: 9. Germline V lookup: CDR1 LNHDA, CDR2 SQIVND (reference sequence). The CDR3 loop reads CASSIGGLVGNEQFF. CDR3 DNA: TGTGCCAGTAGTATCGGGGGGTTGGTTGGAAATGAGCAGTTCTTC.